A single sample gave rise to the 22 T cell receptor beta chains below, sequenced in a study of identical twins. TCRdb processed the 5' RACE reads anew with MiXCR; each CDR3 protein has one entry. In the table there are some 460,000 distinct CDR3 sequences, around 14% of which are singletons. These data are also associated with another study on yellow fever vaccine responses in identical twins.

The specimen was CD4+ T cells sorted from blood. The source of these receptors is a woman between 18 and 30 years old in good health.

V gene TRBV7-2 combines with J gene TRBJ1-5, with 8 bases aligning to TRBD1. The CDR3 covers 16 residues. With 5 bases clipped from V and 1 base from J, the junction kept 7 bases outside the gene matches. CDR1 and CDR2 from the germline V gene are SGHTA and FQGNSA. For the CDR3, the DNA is TGTGCCAGCAGCCCAGACAGGGGCGGGAGCAATCAGCCCCAGCATTTT. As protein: CASSPDRGGSNQPQHF.

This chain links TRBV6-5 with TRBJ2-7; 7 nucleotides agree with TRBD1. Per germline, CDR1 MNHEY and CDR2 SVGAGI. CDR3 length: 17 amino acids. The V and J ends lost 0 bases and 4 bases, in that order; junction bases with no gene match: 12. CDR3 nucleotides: TGTGCCAGCAGTTACTCGTTCCTTGGGACAGTTGGGTACGAGCAGTACTTC. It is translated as CASSYSFLGTVGYEQYF.

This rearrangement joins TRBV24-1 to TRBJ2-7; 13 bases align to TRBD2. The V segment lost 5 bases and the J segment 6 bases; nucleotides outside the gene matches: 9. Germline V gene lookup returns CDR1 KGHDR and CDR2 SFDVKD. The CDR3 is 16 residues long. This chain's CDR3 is CATSGTSGRSVLEQYF. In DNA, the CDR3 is TGTGCCACCAGTGGGACTAGCGGGAGATCCGTCCTCGAGCAGTACTTC.

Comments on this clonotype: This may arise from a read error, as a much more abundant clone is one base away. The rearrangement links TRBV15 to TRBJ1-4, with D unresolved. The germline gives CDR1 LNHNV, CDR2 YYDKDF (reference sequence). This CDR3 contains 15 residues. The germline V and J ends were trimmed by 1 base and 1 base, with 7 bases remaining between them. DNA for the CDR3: TGTGCCACCAGCAGAGGACGAGAAACTAATGAAAAACTGTTTTTT. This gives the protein CATSRGRETNEKLFF.

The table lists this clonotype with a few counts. CDR3 sequence: CASSRVGGQQFF. The DNA for the CDR3 is TGTGCCAGCAGTCGTGTGGGGGGGCAGCAGTTCTTC. The J gene is TRBJ2-1, the V gene TRBV28; perhaps TRBD2 as D (7 bases). Germline V gene lookup returns CDR1 MDHEN and CDR2 SYDVKM. The CDR3 runs 12 residues. V lost 5 bases, J lost 11 bases, and 13 bases lay in between.

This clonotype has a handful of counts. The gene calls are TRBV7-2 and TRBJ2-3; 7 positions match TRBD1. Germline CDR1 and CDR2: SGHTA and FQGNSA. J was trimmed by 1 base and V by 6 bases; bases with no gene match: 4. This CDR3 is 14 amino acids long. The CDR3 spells CASSRGPGTDTQYF. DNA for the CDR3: TGTGCCAGCAGTAGGGGGCCTGGCACAGATACGCAGTATTTT.

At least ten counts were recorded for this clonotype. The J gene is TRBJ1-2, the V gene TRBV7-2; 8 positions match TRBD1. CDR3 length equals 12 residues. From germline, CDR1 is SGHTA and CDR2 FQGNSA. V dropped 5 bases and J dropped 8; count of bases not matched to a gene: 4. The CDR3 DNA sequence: TGTGCCAGCAGCCCTGGACAGGGAGGCTACACCTTC. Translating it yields CASSPGQGGYTF.

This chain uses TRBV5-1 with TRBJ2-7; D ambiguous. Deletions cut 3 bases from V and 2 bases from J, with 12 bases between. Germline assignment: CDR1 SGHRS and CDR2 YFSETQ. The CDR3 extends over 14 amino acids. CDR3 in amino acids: CASSSAVSTYEQYF. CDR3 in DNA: TGCGCCAGCAGCTCGGCAGTTTCTACCTACGAGCAGTACTTC.

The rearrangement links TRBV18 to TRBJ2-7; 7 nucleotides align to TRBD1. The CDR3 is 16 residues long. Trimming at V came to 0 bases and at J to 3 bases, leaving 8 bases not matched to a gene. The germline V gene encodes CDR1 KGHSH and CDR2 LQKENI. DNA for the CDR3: TGTGCCAGCTCACCACCGGGAAAGACAGGGCTCTACGAGCAGTACTTC. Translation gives CASSPPGKTGLYEQYF.

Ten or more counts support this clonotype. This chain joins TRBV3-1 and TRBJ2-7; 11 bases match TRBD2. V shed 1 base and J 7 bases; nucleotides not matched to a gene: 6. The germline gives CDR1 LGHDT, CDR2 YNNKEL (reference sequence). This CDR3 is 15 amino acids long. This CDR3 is CASSQGLAGKWEQYF. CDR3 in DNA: TGTGCCAGCAGCCAAGGACTAGCGGGAAAGTGGGAGCAGTACTTC.

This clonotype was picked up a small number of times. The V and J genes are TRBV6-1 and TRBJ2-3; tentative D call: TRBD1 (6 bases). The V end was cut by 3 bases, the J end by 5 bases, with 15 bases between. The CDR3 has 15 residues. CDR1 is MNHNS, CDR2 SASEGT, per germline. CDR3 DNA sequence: TGTGCCAGCAGTGATGGTTGGCAGGGGAGAGATACGCAGTATTTT. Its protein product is CASSDGWQGRDTQYF.

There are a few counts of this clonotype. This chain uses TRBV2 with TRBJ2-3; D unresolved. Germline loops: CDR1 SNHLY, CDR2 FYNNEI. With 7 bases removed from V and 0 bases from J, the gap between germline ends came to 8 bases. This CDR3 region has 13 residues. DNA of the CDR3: TGTGCCAGCACTGCGGAAAGCACAGATACGCAGTATTTT. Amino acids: CASTAESTDTQYF. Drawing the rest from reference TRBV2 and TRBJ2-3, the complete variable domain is EPEVTQTPSHQVTQMGQEVILRCVPISNHLYFYWYRQILGQKVEFLVSFYNNEISEKSEIFDDQFSVERPDGSNFTLKIRSTKLEDSAMYFCASTAESTDTQYFGPGTRLTVL.

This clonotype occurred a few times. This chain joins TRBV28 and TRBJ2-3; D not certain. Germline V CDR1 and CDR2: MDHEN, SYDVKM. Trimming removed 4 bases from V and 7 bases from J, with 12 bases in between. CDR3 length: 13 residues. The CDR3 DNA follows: TGTGCCAGCAGTTCCCCCGAACGGAATACGCAGTATTTT. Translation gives CASSSPERNTQYF. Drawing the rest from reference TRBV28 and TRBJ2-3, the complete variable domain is DVKVTQSSRYLVKRTGEKVFLECVQDMDHENMFWYRQDPGLGLRLIYFSYDVKMKEKGDIPEGYSVSREKKERFSLILESASTNQTSMYLCASSSPERNTQYFGPGTRLTVL.

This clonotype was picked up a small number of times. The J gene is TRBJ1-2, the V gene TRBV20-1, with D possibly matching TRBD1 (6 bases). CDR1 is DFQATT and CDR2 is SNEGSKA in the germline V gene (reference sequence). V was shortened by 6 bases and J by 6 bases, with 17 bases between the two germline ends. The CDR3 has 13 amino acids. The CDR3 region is CSASTGMRDGYTF. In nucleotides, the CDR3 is TGCAGTGCAAGTACAGGGATGAGGGATGGCTACACCTTC.

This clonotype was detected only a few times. The DNA for the CDR3 is TGTGCCAGCAGCCAAGTTACCGGGAGAAGAATAGATACGCAGTATTTT. It translates to CASSQVTGRRIDTQYF. This chain uses TRBV4-2 with TRBJ2-3, with a weak D call TRBD2 (6 bases). The CDR3 runs 16 residues. With 1 base removed from V and 5 bases from J, the gap between germline ends came to 16 bases. Germline lookup yields CDR1 LGHNA and CDR2 YNFKEQ.

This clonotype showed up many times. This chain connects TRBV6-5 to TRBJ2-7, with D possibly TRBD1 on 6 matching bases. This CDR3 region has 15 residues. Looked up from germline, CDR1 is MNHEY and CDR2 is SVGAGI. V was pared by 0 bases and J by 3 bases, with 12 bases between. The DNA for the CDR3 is TGTGCCAGCAGTTACTCGTGGGGGACATACTACGAGCAGTACTTC. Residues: CASSYSWGTYYEQYF.

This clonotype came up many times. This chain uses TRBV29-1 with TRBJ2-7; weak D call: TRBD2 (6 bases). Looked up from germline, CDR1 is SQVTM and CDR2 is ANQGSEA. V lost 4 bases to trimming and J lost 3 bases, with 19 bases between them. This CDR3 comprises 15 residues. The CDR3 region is CSVAGGKGPDYEQYF. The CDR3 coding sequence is TGCAGCGTTGCCGGGGGAAAGGGACCCGACTACGAGCAGTACTTC.

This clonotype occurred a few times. As DNA, the CDR3 is TGTGCCTGGATTCAGAGTATTACTGAAGCTTTCTTT. Translated: CAWIQSITEAFF. The V gene is TRBV30, the J gene TRBJ1-1; D not certain. This CDR3 region has 12 residues. The germline V and J ends were trimmed by 4 bases and 5 bases, with 11 bases remaining between them. Germline V gene sequence: CDR1 GTSNPN, CDR2 SVGIG (reference sequence).

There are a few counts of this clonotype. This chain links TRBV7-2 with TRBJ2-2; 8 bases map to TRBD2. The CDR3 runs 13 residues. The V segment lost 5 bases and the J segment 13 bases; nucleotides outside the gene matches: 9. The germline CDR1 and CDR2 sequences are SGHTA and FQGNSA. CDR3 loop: CASSVPGLGLLFF. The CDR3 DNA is TGTGCCAGCAGCGTACCGGGACTAGGGTTGCTGTTTTTT.

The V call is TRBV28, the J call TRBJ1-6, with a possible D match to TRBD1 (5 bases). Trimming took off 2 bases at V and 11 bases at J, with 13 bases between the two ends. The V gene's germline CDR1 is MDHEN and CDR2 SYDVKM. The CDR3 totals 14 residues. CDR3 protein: CASSLGGERAPLHF. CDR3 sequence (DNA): TGTGCCAGCAGTTTAGGAGGGGAAAGGGCACCCCTCCACTTT.

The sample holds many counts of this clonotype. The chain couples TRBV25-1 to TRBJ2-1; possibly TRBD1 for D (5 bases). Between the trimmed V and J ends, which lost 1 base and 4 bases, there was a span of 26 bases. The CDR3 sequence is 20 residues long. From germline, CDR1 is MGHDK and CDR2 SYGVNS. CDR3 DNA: TGTGCCAGCAGTGAATCATCTTGGTCATGGGGCAGAAAATCTTACAATGAGCAGTTCTTC. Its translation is CASSESSWSWGRKSYNEQFF.

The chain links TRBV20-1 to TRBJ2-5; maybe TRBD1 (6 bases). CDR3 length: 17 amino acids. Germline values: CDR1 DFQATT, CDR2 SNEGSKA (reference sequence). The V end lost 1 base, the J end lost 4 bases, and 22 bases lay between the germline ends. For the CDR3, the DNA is TGCAGTGCTAGAGTAACCTTAGGACAGAGGCAAATAGAGACCCAGTACTTC. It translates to CSARVTLGQRQIETQYF.